Detailed here is one TCR beta chain. Participants spanned ages roughly 18 to 95 years and resided in over 20 US areas. With 7 bases clipped from V and 2 bases from J, the junction kept 13 bases outside the gene matches. The CDR3 contains 17 residues. Germline V gene sequence: CDR1 MDHEN, CDR2 SYDVKM. Study processing details: Using reference gene primer amplification, nucleated cell counts were estimated. TCRdb's table, derived via immunoSEQ multiplex PCR, lists solely in-frame clones and lacks some. D and trimming come from the DNA, and the V and J calls and clone size come from that table. The sample includes a few hundred thousand clones, 85% to 90% of them seen just once. This sample is drawn from a study of blood T cell repertoires in COVID-19. The overall study: In each case, the material was cDNA or gDNA derived from T cells, B-cell-depleted T cells, or PBMCs.

Sequences were obtained from PBMCs or T cells enriched from blood (not recorded which). The receptor was isolated from a man aged 25 to 40 who had recovered from COVID-19. The rearrangement links TRBV28 to TRBJ2-7, with 11 bases that match TRBD2. CDR3 in DNA: TGTGCCAGCAACTTGGGGACTAGCGGTACCTATACCTACGAGCAGTACTTC. This sequence encodes CASNLGTSGTYTYEQYF. The full variable domain, with the rest looked up from reference TRBV28 and TRBJ2-7, is DVKVTQSSRYLVKRTGEKVFLECVQDMDHENMFWYRQDPGLGLRLIYFSYDVKMKEKGDIPEGYSVSREKKERFSLILESASTNQTSMYLCASNLGTSGTYTYEQYFGPGTRLTVT.